These 30 T cell receptor beta chains share one sample of origin, sequenced in a study of cytomegalovirus exposure and HLA in healthy donors. The PCR contained 60 Vbeta and 13 Jbeta primers. Profiled with immunoSEQ multiplex PCR; TCRdb holds only in-frame clones, not every one. The sample has 100,000 to 150,000 clones; roughly three quarters are singletons. What was sequenced was PBMCs. Receptor source: a male donor in good health and CMV-seronegative.

V usage is TRBV12-5 and J usage is TRBJ2-1; TRBD1 aligns across 9 bases. CDR1 is LGHNT and CDR2 is FRNRAP in the germline V gene. CDR3 length: 15 amino acids. The J segment lost 3 bases and the V segment lost 5 bases, leaving 5 bases of the junction unmatched. The CDR3 sequence is CASGLGGQGYNEQFF. The CDR3 nucleotides are TGTGCTAGTGGTCTCGGGGGACAGGGCTACAATGAGCAGTTCTTC.

The chain recombines TRBV19 with TRBJ1-1; D perhaps matches TRBD1 (5 bases). Trimming took 0 bases from V and 5 from J, leaving 10 bases between them. This CDR3 comprises 14 residues. The germline V gene has CDR1 LNHDA and CDR2 SQIVND (reference sequence). CDR3 protein: CASSIEWGGTEAFF. The DNA for the CDR3 is TGTGCCAGTAGTATAGAGTGGGGGGGGACTGAAGCTTTCTTT.

The rearrangement links TRBV19 to TRBJ2-4; tentatively, D is TRBD1 (6 bases). Germline CDR1 reads LNHDA; CDR2 reads SQIVND (reference sequence). The ends were cut back, 9 bases at V and 1 base at J, with 16 bases in the middle. This CDR3 is built from 15 residues. As DNA, the CDR3 is TGTGCCAGAAGACCAATAGGGGGTGCCAAAAACATTCAGTACTTC. It translates to CARRPIGGAKNIQYF.

CDR3 nucleotide sequence: TGTGCCAGCAGTTTAGTCCGGGGTGGGGACACTGAAGCTTTCTTT. Amino acid sequence: CASSLVRGGDTEAFF. J is TRBJ1-1 and V is TRBV27, with unresolved D. CDR1 is MNHEY, CDR2 SMNVEV, per germline (reference sequence). The ends were cut back, 2 bases at V and 3 bases at J, with 13 bases in the middle. This CDR3 has 15 amino acids.

The genes are TRBV2 and TRBJ1-2; the D gene is possibly TRBD1 (5 bases). The CDR3 is 14 residues long. CDR1 and CDR2 from the germline V gene are SNHLY and FYNNEI. Trimming removed 8 bases at V and 3 bases at J, with 16 bases between. CDR3 coding DNA: TGTGCCAGCTATCCTAGACAGACGGACTATGGCTACACCTTC. Its translation: CASYPRQTDYGYTF.

The V gene is TRBV6-5, the J gene TRBJ2-5, with a possible D match to TRBD1 (5 bases). Trimming stripped 0 bases from V and 1 base from J, with 9 bases between. This CDR3 contains 15 residues. Germline values: CDR1 MNHEY, CDR2 SVGAGI. DNA for the CDR3: TGTGCCAGCAGTTACTCGAGACAGATCCAAGAGACCCAGTACTTC. It translates to CASSYSRQIQETQYF.

The chain combines TRBV4-3 with TRBJ2-5; tentative D call: TRBD2 (6 bases). Germline V gene sequence: CDR1 LGHNA, CDR2 YSLEER. The CDR3 runs 17 residues. V lost 5 bases and J lost 4, with 23 bases in between. The DNA of the CDR3 is TGCGCCAGCAGCGCACAACACAACCCGGACTATCCAGAGACCCAGTACTTC. It is translated as CASSAQHNPDYPETQYF.

This chain uses TRBV7-2 with TRBJ1-6; 7 nucleotides align to TRBD1. The CDR3 sequence is 14 residues long. CDR1 is SGHTA, CDR2 FQGNSA, per germline. The V gene end was trimmed by 2 bases and the J gene end by 9 bases; junction bases not matched to a gene: 4. DNA for the CDR3: TGTGCCAGCAGCTTAAGGGGGCAGGGTTCACCCCTCCACTTT. Encoded protein: CASSLRGQGSPLHF.

V is TRBV5-6 and J is TRBJ2-1, with 9 bases that match TRBD2. CDR3 length: 17 amino acids. V dropped 9 bases and J dropped 4; count of bases not matched to a gene: 17. Looked up from germline, CDR1 is SGHDT and CDR2 is YYEEEE. DNA of the CDR3: TGTGCCACCCGAGCGGGGATGACTAGCGGCCCGTACAATGAGCAGTTCTTC. It codes for CATRAGMTSGPYNEQFF. Full variable domain (rest looked up from reference TRBV5-6 and TRBJ2-1): DAGVTQSPTHLIKTRGQQVTLRCSPKSGHDTVSWYQQALGQGPQFIFQYYEEEERQRGNFPDRFSGHQFPNYSSELNVNALLLGDSALYLCATRAGMTSGPYNEQFFGPGTRLTVL.

The count of this clone is one. The junction departs from germline at one end; a sequencing error may be responsible. J is TRBJ1-1 and V is TRBV2; the match to TRBD1 covers 8 bases. This CDR3 is built from 15 residues. The V gene's germline CDR1 is SNHLY and CDR2 FYNNEI. The CDR3 DNA reads TGTGCCAGCAGTGAAGCGCTTTTTGGGACAGGCGTGCGAGTCTTT. It encodes CASSEALFGTGVRVF.

This chain links TRBV27 with TRBJ2-3, with D possibly matching TRBD2 (5 bases). The V and J ends lost 6 bases and 2 bases respectively, with 18 bases between them. The germline V gene encodes CDR1 MNHEY and CDR2 SMNVEV (reference sequence). The CDR3 runs to 16 residues. The CDR3 coding sequence is TGTGCCAGCAGCTCGGGTGTAGCGTTCGACACAGATACGCAGTATTTT. Translation: CASSSGVAFDTDTQYF.

The chain has TRBV7-2 and TRBJ2-3; 7 bases align to TRBD1. V gave up 5 bases and J gave up 5 bases; unmatched junction bases: 7. CDR1 is SGHTA and CDR2 is FQGNSA in the germline V gene. The CDR3 spans 14 residues. This chain's CDR3 is CASSTTTGIDTQYF. The CDR3 DNA reads TGTGCCAGCAGCACTACGACAGGGATAGATACGCAGTATTTT.

The rearrangement links TRBV18 to TRBJ2-2; D gene ambiguous. Trimming took 3 bases from V and 0 from J, leaving 11 bases between them. Per the germline V gene, CDR1 is KGHSH and CDR2 is LQKENI. The CDR3 sequence is 16 residues long. CDR3 in amino acids: CASSPPGVANTGELFF. The CDR3 bases are TGTGCCAGCTCACCCCCCGGAGTCGCGAACACCGGGGAGCTGTTTTTT.

The chain employs TRBV7-6 and TRBJ2-2; 11 nucleotides align to TRBD2. V was pared by 5 bases and J by 2 bases, with 4 bases of the junction left unmatched. Per germline, CDR1 SGHVS and CDR2 FNYEAQ. CDR3 length equals 16 residues. CDR3 in DNA: TGTGCCAGCAGCCTTAGCGGGGGGGCAAACACCGGGGAGCTGTTTTTT. Its translation is CASSLSGGANTGELFF.

The V call is TRBV27, the J call TRBJ1-1; maybe TRBD1 (5 bases). Trimming pared 2 bases from V and 5 bases from J, leaving 15 bases between. Germline CDR1 reads MNHEY; CDR2 reads SMNVEV (reference sequence). There are 15 residues in the CDR3. CDR3 sequence: CASSLGGAGRTEAFF. CDR3 in DNA: TGTGCCAGCAGTTTAGGTGGGGCGGGGAGGACTGAAGCTTTCTTT.

V is TRBV10-3 and J is TRBJ1-1; 10 nucleotides line up with TRBD1. V was pared by 4 bases and J by 3 bases, with 5 bases of the junction left unmatched. Germline assignment: CDR1 ENHRY and CDR2 SYGVKD. The CDR3 covers 15 residues. CDR3 amino acids: CAISARQGADTEAFF. The CDR3, as DNA: TGTGCCATCAGTGCCCGACAGGGGGCGGACACTGAAGCTTTCTTT.

V is TRBV7-2 and J is TRBJ1-3; 9 bases fit TRBD1. Unmatched junction bases numbered 5, after V lost 5 bases and J lost 0 bases. Germline loops: CDR1 SGHTA, CDR2 FQGNSA. CDR3 length equals 16 residues. CDR3 in amino acids: CASSPWTGASGNTIYF. CDR3 coding DNA: TGTGCCAGCAGCCCCTGGACAGGGGCCTCTGGAAACACCATATATTTT.

Only a few counts were recorded for this clone. The rearrangement links TRBV7-2 to TRBJ2-3; TRBD1 agrees at 9 bases. Germline V gene lookup returns CDR1 SGHTA and CDR2 FQGNSA. The CDR3 covers 18 residues. J was trimmed by 3 bases and V by 4 bases; bases with no gene match: 14. The CDR3 DNA reads as TGTGCCAGCAGCTCCTTCCCTCGCACAGGGGGCCTGACAGATACGCAGTATTTT. It yields the protein CASSSFPRTGGLTDTQYF.

The rearrangement uses TRBV6-5 and TRBJ1-2; D is unclear. Germline CDR1 MNHEY, CDR2 SVGAGI. The CDR3 consists of 15 residues. V was pared by 2 bases and J by 4 bases, with 14 bases between. The CDR3 loop is CASSYAAAALYGYTF. The CDR3 nucleotides read TGTGCCAGCAGTTACGCGGCAGCAGCCCTCTATGGCTACACCTTC.

The chain has TRBV30 and TRBJ2-2; D is ambiguous. CDR1 GTSNPN and CDR2 SVGIG come from the germline V gene (reference sequence). V lost 0 bases to trimming and J lost 2 bases, with 4 bases between them. The CDR3 spans 13 residues. The CDR3 nucleotides read TGTGCCTGGAGTGTACACAACACCGGGGAGCTGTTTTTT. This gives the protein CAWSVHNTGELFF.

This clone was seen many times. This chain joins TRBV10-3 and TRBJ1-5; TRBD1 matches 10 bases. This CDR3 is built from 17 residues. CDR1 is ENHRY, CDR2 SYGVKD, per germline. Unmatched junction bases numbered 6, after V lost 0 bases and J lost 4 bases. This chain's CDR3 is CAISESGGQGFNQPQHF. CDR3 in DNA: TGTGCCATCAGTGAGTCAGGGGGACAGGGGTTTAATCAGCCCCAGCATTTT.

The chain combines TRBV6-4 with TRBJ2-1, with a weak D call TRBD1 (6 bases). The CDR3 totals 13 residues. CDR1 and CDR2 (germline): MRHNA, SNTAGT. With 3 bases removed from V and 5 bases from J, the gap between germline ends came to 8 bases. The CDR3 DNA follows: TGTGCCAGCAGTGAGGACAGCCACAATGAGCAGTTCTTC. Protein product: CASSEDSHNEQFF.

CDR3 residues: CSVVTGFSYEQYF. In DNA form, the CDR3 reads TGCAGCGTTGTAACAGGGTTCTCCTACGAGCAGTACTTC. The rearrangement links TRBV29-1 to TRBJ2-7; TRBD1 might be the D (6 bases). The CDR3 is 13 amino acids. Trimming removed 4 bases at V and 0 bases at J, with 10 bases between. Germline assignment: CDR1 SQVTM and CDR2 ANQGSEA.

The rearrangement uses TRBV7-9 and TRBJ1-4; D is possibly TRBD1 (6 bases). This CDR3 contains 13 residues. Germline loops: CDR1 SEHNR, CDR2 FQNEAQ (reference sequence). Trimming removed 7 bases at V and 7 bases at J, with 13 bases between. The CDR3 region is CASIGRGGEKLFF. DNA for the CDR3: TGTGCCAGCATCGGAAGGGGGGGTGAAAAACTGTTTTTT.

The rearrangement links TRBV2 to TRBJ1-4; the D gene is possibly TRBD1 (6 bases). Germline V gene lookup returns CDR1 SNHLY and CDR2 FYNNEI. The length of the CDR3 is 14 residues. Trimming cost V 5 bases and J 11 bases, with 18 bases left between them. The CDR3: CASSSDSRGGKLFF. In nucleotides, the CDR3 is TGTGCCAGCAGTTCGGACAGCCGGGGGGGGAAACTGTTTTTT.

This clone appeared a few times. The genes are TRBV4-3 and TRBJ1-2, with D perhaps matching TRBD1 (5 bases). There are 16 residues in the CDR3. Germline V gene lookup returns CDR1 LGHNA and CDR2 YSLEER. V dropped 0 bases and J dropped 4 bases, with 15 bases sitting between them. The CDR3 coding sequence is TGCGCCAGCAGCCAAGAGGGGCTCCGCGCACTCTATGGCTACACCTTC. Its translation: CASSQEGLRALYGYTF.

The chain is built from TRBV30 and TRBJ1-2, with D maybe TRBD1 (5 bases). Germline values: CDR1 GTSNPN, CDR2 SVGIG (reference sequence). This CDR3 contains 18 residues. V gave up 3 bases and J gave up 0 bases, with 23 bases separating them. The CDR3: CAWSSGTQSFQANYGYTF. Written as DNA, the CDR3 is TGTGCCTGGAGCTCCGGGACTCAAAGTTTTCAAGCTAACTATGGCTACACCTTC.

V gene TRBV27 combines with J gene TRBJ1-6; 8 bases line up with TRBD1. Germline V CDR1 and CDR2: MNHEY, SMNVEV (reference sequence). Unmatched junction bases numbered 4, after V lost 3 bases and J lost 0 bases. The CDR3 is 17 residues long. CDR3 protein: CASSLIGQGSYNSPLHF. DNA of the CDR3: TGTGCCAGCAGTTTGATTGGACAGGGCTCCTATAATTCACCCCTCCACTTT.

The chain joins TRBV13 to TRBJ2-3; D unresolved. This CDR3 is built from 12 residues. Germline CDR1 reads PRHDT; CDR2 reads FYEKMQ (reference sequence). V shed 4 bases and J shed 5 bases, with 7 bases lying between them. The CDR3 loop reads CASSSQRDTQYF. CDR3 DNA sequence: TGTGCCAGCAGCTCCCAGCGAGATACGCAGTATTTT.

The chain couples TRBV7-9 to TRBJ2-7; TRBD2 might be the D (6 bases). Germline loops: CDR1 SEHNR, CDR2 FQNEAQ (reference sequence). V gave up 2 bases and J gave up 3 bases, with 17 bases separating them. This CDR3 has 16 residues. CDR3 DNA: TGTGCCAGCAGCTTAAGAGGTACAGGACTACTCTACGAGCAGTACTTC. Its translation is CASSLRGTGLLYEQYF.